The present TCR beta chain was sequenced within a study of cytomegalovirus exposure and HLA in healthy donors. The PCR had 60 Vbeta and 13 Jbeta primers. The table came from immunoSEQ multiplex PCR; TCRdb's copy has only in-frame clones and leaves some out. The sample contains over 100,000 clones, roughly 70% of which appear only once. V lost 2 bases and J 8 bases, leaving 21 bases between the germline ends. Per the germline V gene, CDR1 is MDHEN and CDR2 is SYDVKM. The CDR3 is made up of 16 amino acids. The sequenced material came from PBMCs. The J gene is TRBJ1-2, the V gene TRBV28, with D perhaps TRBD1 (6 bases). The TCR originated in a man in his forties or fifties in good health and CMV-seronegative. CDR3 DNA: TGTGCCAGCAGTTTAACCCTAACGACAGGTCGGAGGGGCTACACCTTC. Protein product: CASSLTLTTGRRGYTF.